This T cell receptor (beta chain) was sequenced for a study of blood T cell repertoires in COVID-19. Study summary: The United States, Italy and Spain were the sources of the acute and convalescent COVID-19 samples. Sources were T cells, B-cell-depleted T cells, or PBMCs; the material itself was cDNA or gDNA.

In the authors' workflow: Amplification with reference gene primers provided the estimates of nucleated cell counts. The table came from immunoSEQ multiplex PCR; TCRdb's copy has only in-frame clones and leaves some out. That table furnishes V, J and clone size, whereas the DNA furnished D and trimming. The sample lists roughly 250,000 clones; roughly 84% were seen once. Sequencing was performed on peripheral blood. The sequence derives from a woman aged 40 to 50 with active or convalescent COVID-19.

This CDR3 is CSVWWASGTRDTQYF. The CDR3, as DNA: TGCAGCGTTTGGTGGGCTAGCGGTACAAGAGATACGCAGTATTTT. The V and J genes are TRBV29-1 and TRBJ2-3; 7 nucleotides line up with TRBD2. CDR1 and CDR2 from the germline V gene are SQVTM and ANQGSEA. This CDR3 is built from 15 residues. Unmatched junction bases numbered 13, after V lost 5 bases and J lost 5 bases.